The next 25 T cell receptor beta chains were all read from a single sample in a study of radiotherapy plus CTLA-4 blockade in lung cancer. Using immunoSEQ multiplex PCR, the repertoire was profiled, and TCRdb retains in-frame clones only, with some absent. Of more than 40,000 clones in the sample, less than 85% were seen once. This sample comprised peripheral blood, obtained from a patient treated with radiotherapy plus ipilimumab. These receptors all come from a human donor with non-small cell lung cancer who had stable disease on radiotherapy plus ipilimumab.

The V gene is TRBV2, the J gene TRBJ2-2; perhaps TRBD2 as D (6 bases). V was clipped by 5 bases and J by 8 bases, with 18 bases between them. CDR3 size: 15 residues. CDR1 SNHLY and CDR2 FYNNEI come from the germline V gene. The CDR3: CASSLILASGGELFF. DNA for the CDR3: TGTGCCAGCAGTCTCATACTAGCCAGTGGAGGGGAGCTGTTTTTT.

The chain employs TRBV6-6 and TRBJ2-7; TRBD1 or TRBD2 may be the D gene (5 bases each). This CDR3 is 14 amino acids long. CDR1 is MNHNY and CDR2 is SVGAGI in the germline V gene (reference sequence). Trimming cost V 0 bases and J 3 bases, with 9 bases left between them. As DNA, the CDR3 is TGTGCCAGCAGTTACTCGAATGGGGGCTACGAGCAGTACGTC. Its translation: CASSYSNGGYEQYV.

As to this clone: One end of the junction does not line up with germline, which may come from a read error. The CDR3 nucleotides read TGTGCCCGCAGCGTGGGGGGGGCGAGAGACAATCAGCCCCAGCATTTT. It is translated as CARSVGGARDNQPQHF. J is TRBJ1-5 and V is TRBV9; the D gene is possibly TRBD1 (6 bases). Germline CDR1 is SGDLS and CDR2 is YYNGEE. The CDR3 spans 16 residues.

This chain links TRBV10-3 with TRBJ1-1; the D is unclear. Germline lookup yields CDR1 ENHRY and CDR2 SYGVKD. Trimming pared 2 bases from V and 0 bases from J, leaving 7 bases between. This CDR3 region has 14 residues. CDR3 coding DNA: TGTGCCATCAGTGAGCTAGGGATGAACACTGAAGCTTTCTTT. As protein: CAISELGMNTEAFF.

The chain carries TRBV30 and TRBJ1-1; 7 nucleotides match TRBD1. Germline values: CDR1 GTSNPN, CDR2 SVGIG (reference sequence). The CDR3 runs 13 residues. Unmatched junction bases numbered 3, after V lost 0 bases and J lost 5 bases. CDR3 DNA sequence: TGTGCCTGGAGTGTATCAGGGGGTACTGAAGCTTTCTTT. Encoded protein: CAWSVSGGTEAFF.

V is TRBV30 and J is TRBJ1-5; D gene ambiguous. The ends were cut back, 2 bases at V and 3 bases at J, with 14 bases in the middle. This CDR3 has 15 residues. Germline V gene data show CDR1 as GTSNPN and CDR2 as SVGIG (reference sequence). The CDR3 DNA is TGTGCCTGGAGTTTTTTTGGGGTCTTCAATCAGCCCCAGCATTTT. Its protein product is CAWSFFGVFNQPQHF.

The chain is built from TRBV7-9 and TRBJ1-6; unclear D gene. The CDR3 is 12 amino acids. Trimming took 4 bases from V and 8 from J, leaving 6 bases between them. Germline CDR1 reads SEHNR; CDR2 reads FQNEAQ (reference sequence). CDR3 residues: CASSSFYSPLHF. The CDR3 nucleotides are TGTGCCAGCAGCTCTTTTTATTCACCCCTCCACTTT.

The rearrangement uses TRBV10-2 and TRBJ1-2, with D unresolved. Germline-derived CDR1 and CDR2 are WSHSY and SAAADI. There are 14 residues in the CDR3. V lost 0 bases and J 4 bases, leaving 9 bases between the germline ends. CDR3 sequence (DNA): TGCGCCAGCAGTGAGTCGGGGTTGCGCTATGGCTACACCTTC. Its protein product is CASSESGLRYGYTF.

The J gene is TRBJ1-1, the V gene TRBV7-9; D might be TRBD1 (6 bases). The CDR3 spans 15 residues. With 5 bases removed from V and 5 bases from J, the gap between germline ends came to 18 bases. CDR1 and CDR2 from the germline V gene are SEHNR and FQNEAQ (reference sequence). The CDR3 protein is CASSTSARGSTEAFF. The CDR3 region has the DNA TGTGCCAGCAGCACCTCCGCCAGGGGATCAACTGAAGCTTTCTTT.

This chain links TRBV5-4 with TRBJ1-2; 9 bases map to TRBD1. Trimming took 2 bases from V and 4 from J; bases not matched to a gene: 12. The germline V gene encodes CDR1 SGHNT and CDR2 YYREEE (reference sequence). The CDR3 totals 17 residues. The CDR3 DNA follows: TGTGCCAGCAGCTTCGTCCCGGGACAGGGTGAGGGCTATGGCTACACCTTC. As protein: CASSFVPGQGEGYGYTF.

This chain joins TRBV5-1 and TRBJ2-3; TRBD2 matches at 7 bases. The CDR3 is 14 residues long. Per germline, CDR1 SGHRS and CDR2 YFSETQ. The junction had 7 bases not matched to a gene; V was cut back by 4 bases and J by 5 bases. CDR3 in amino acids: CASSGGGAGDTQYF. As DNA, the CDR3 is TGCGCCAGCAGCGGGGGAGGGGCTGGAGATACGCAGTATTTT.

The J gene is TRBJ1-2, the V gene TRBV28; perhaps TRBD1 as D (5 bases). V shed 5 bases and J shed 1 base, with 11 bases lying between them. The CDR3 spans 14 residues. From germline, CDR1 is MDHEN and CDR2 SYDVKM. The CDR3 reads CASSPGDSNYGYTF. CDR3 coding DNA: TGTGCCAGCAGTCCCGGCGACAGTAACTATGGCTACACCTTC.

This chain links TRBV19 with TRBJ1-1, with TRBD1 matching 7 bases. This CDR3 has 14 amino acids. Looked up from germline, CDR1 is LNHDA and CDR2 is SQIVND (reference sequence). After removal of 7 bases from V and 0 bases from J, the junction contained 5 bases not matched to a gene. DNA for the CDR3: TGTGCCAGTATTAAGGGGGCCATGAACACTGAAGCTTTCTTT. Translation gives CASIKGAMNTEAFF.

This clone was picked up a small number of times. This chain connects TRBV18 to TRBJ2-5; 7 positions match TRBD1. Germline lookup yields CDR1 KGHSH and CDR2 LQKENI. The V and J ends lost 3 bases and 3 bases, in that order; junction bases with no gene match: 1. The length of the CDR3 is 13 residues. The chain's CDR3 is CASSPDREETQYF. DNA of the CDR3: TGTGCCAGCTCACCCGACAGGGAAGAGACCCAGTACTTC.

V gene TRBV2 combines with J gene TRBJ1-1; D gene unclear. This CDR3 is 15 amino acids long. The V and J ends lost 1 base and 0 bases respectively, with 9 bases between them. Germline V gene lookup returns CDR1 SNHLY and CDR2 FYNNEI. CDR3 in DNA: TGTGCCAGCAGTGAAGAGAGACGGATGAACACTGAAGCTTTCTTT. Translation gives CASSEERRMNTEAFF.

J is TRBJ1-2 and V is TRBV6-5; D is possibly TRBD1 (5 bases). Trimming stripped 8 bases from V and 5 bases from J, with 18 bases between. The CDR3 runs 14 residues. Germline V gives CDR1 MNHEY, CDR2 SVGAGI. The CDR3 spells CASDPGTATYGYTF. The CDR3 DNA follows: TGTGCCAGCGATCCCGGGACGGCAACTTATGGCTACACCTTC.

V gene TRBV27 combines with J gene TRBJ1-5; D might be TRBD1 (5 bases). Germline V gene data show CDR1 as MNHEY and CDR2 as SMNVEV (reference sequence). The germline V and J ends were trimmed by 6 bases and 7 bases, with 19 bases remaining between them. The CDR3 consists of 15 residues. This CDR3 reads CASRGSGPRVQPQHF. The CDR3 DNA is TGTGCCAGCAGAGGCTCCGGGCCCAGGGTCCAGCCCCAGCATTTT.

This chain uses TRBV6-5 with TRBJ1-2; the D is unclear. Trimming shortened V by 7 bases and J by 1 base, and 16 bases separated the two germline ends. Germline V gene lookup returns CDR1 MNHEY and CDR2 SVGAGI. This CDR3 region has 15 residues. The CDR3 DNA follows: TGTGCCAGCATCGCCCCAGGACGGCATAACTATGGCTACACCTTC. Encoded protein: CASIAPGRHNYGYTF.

The rearrangement joins TRBV7-8 to TRBJ2-5; D possibly uses TRBD1 or TRBD2 (5 bases each). Deletions cut 5 bases from V and 2 bases from J, with 15 bases between. The germline CDR1 and CDR2 sequences are SGHVS and FQNEAQ. This CDR3 has 15 amino acids. CDR3 region: CASSLQGRIQETQYF. The CDR3 region has the DNA TGTGCCAGCAGCCTTCAGGGACGGATACAAGAGACCCAGTACTTC.

J is TRBJ1-2 and V is TRBV5-6; TRBD1 might be the D (5 bases). This CDR3 is built from 15 residues. Germline V CDR1 and CDR2: SGHDT, YYEEEE. Trimming removed 0 bases at V and 2 bases at J, with 11 bases between. The CDR3 reads CASSLEYRFNYGYTF. The CDR3, as DNA: TGTGCCAGCAGCTTGGAATACAGGTTCAACTATGGCTACACCTTC.

V usage is TRBV19 and J usage is TRBJ1-4; D is perhaps TRBD1 (6 bases). The germline gives CDR1 LNHDA, CDR2 SQIVND (reference sequence). V was pared by 5 bases and J by 4 bases, with 20 bases between. The CDR3 covers 17 residues. The CDR3 region has the DNA TGTGCCAGTAGTGGAGCGGTTGTGAGCAGGGGTAATGAAAAACTGTTTTTT. As protein: CASSGAVVSRGNEKLFF.

V usage is TRBV2 and J usage is TRBJ1-2; D not certain. CDR3 length equals 12 residues. V was trimmed by 5 bases and J by 6 bases, leaving 10 bases between them. The germline CDR1 and CDR2 sequences are SNHLY and FYNNEI. DNA of the CDR3: TGTGCCAGCAGTCAATCATCGGATGGCTACACCTTC. Amino acid sequence: CASSQSSDGYTF.

This chain links TRBV7-9 with TRBJ1-2; no reliable D call. CDR1 and CDR2 from the germline V gene are SEHNR and FQNEAQ (reference sequence). There are 14 residues in the CDR3. Trimming removed 4 bases from V and 4 bases from J, with 13 bases in between. The CDR3 nucleotides are TGTGCCAGCAGCTCTAGCCTGCTGAGCTATGGCTACACCTTC. Protein product: CASSSSLLSYGYTF.

V gene TRBV19 combines with J gene TRBJ2-2; D not certain. This CDR3 is built from 13 residues. Trimming pared 11 bases from V and 2 bases from J, leaving 12 bases between. CDR1 and CDR2 (germline): LNHDA, SQIVND (reference sequence). The CDR3: CAARGVNTGELFF. Written as DNA, the CDR3 is TGTGCCGCCCGAGGAGTAAACACCGGGGAGCTGTTTTTT.

The chain has TRBV5-1 and TRBJ2-7, with D unresolved. CDR1 and CDR2 (germline): SGHRS, YFSETQ. The CDR3 runs 13 residues. V was shortened by 0 bases and J by 2 bases, with 6 bases between the two germline ends. The CDR3 protein is CASSLANPYEQYF. The CDR3 region has the DNA TGCGCCAGCAGCTTGGCCAATCCCTACGAGCAGTACTTC.